This TCR beta chain emerged from a study of blood T cell repertoires in COVID-19. For the study at large: Whether acute or convalescent, the COVID-19 samples came from the United States, Italy and Spain. In each case, the material was cDNA or gDNA derived from T cells, B-cell-depleted T cells, or PBMCs.

TCRdb's table, derived via immunoSEQ multiplex PCR, lists solely in-frame clones and lacks some. The data contain roughly 180,000 clones, about four fifths of them singletons. The specimen was peripheral blood. This TCR came from a woman of 80 years or more with active or convalescent COVID-19.

In DNA, the CDR3 is TGTGCCAGCGGTAGGGACAGGGGTGCCTATGGCTACACCTTC. Translating gives CASGRDRGAYGYTF. The chain carries TRBV6-6 and TRBJ1-2; 10 bases align to TRBD1. There are 14 residues in the CDR3. Germline loops: CDR1 MNHNY, CDR2 SVGAGI (reference sequence). Germline trimming cut 8 bases from V and 4 bases from J; bases unmatched to any gene: 7.